These 7 T cell receptor beta chains share one sample of origin, sequenced in a study of blood T cells in healthy people across ages. A second about 6 to 11 cycle PCR used barcoded and J-beta primers. TCRdb processed the 5' RACE reads anew with MiXCR; each CDR3 protein has one entry. In the table there are approximately 600,000 distinct CDR3 sequences, approximately 59% of which are singletons. The sequenced sample consisted of blood. All receptors derive from a man between 60 and 75 years old in good health.

The V and J genes are TRBV4-2 and TRBJ2-3; D remains ambiguous. V was trimmed by 0 bases and J by 2 bases, leaving 15 bases between them. Looked up from germline, CDR1 is LGHNA and CDR2 is YNFKEQ. This CDR3 region has 17 residues. In nucleotides, the CDR3 is TGTGCCAGCAGCCAAGAGCCCGCGGCACCGATCACAGATACGCAGTATTTT. This translates into CASSQEPAAPITDTQYF.

This clonotype was picked up a small number of times. This rearrangement joins TRBV2 to TRBJ1-6; 7 nucleotides line up with TRBD1. This CDR3 contains 14 residues. Germline V gene data show CDR1 as SNHLY and CDR2 as FYNNEI. V was clipped by 6 bases and J by 9 bases; unmatched bases: 8. The CDR3 spells CASRGQGTASPLHF. CDR3 sequence (DNA): TGTGCCAGCAGGGGTCAGGGGACAGCTTCACCCCTCCACTTT.

The rearrangement links TRBV4-2 to TRBJ1-3; no definite D call. CDR1 LGHNA and CDR2 YNFKEQ come from the germline V gene. Trimming stripped 8 bases from V and 0 bases from J, with 14 bases between. The length of the CDR3 is 15 residues. The CDR3 coding sequence is TGTGCCAGCCGATTTGAACCGCTCTCTGGAAACACCATATATTTT. It specifies CASRFEPLSGNTIYF.

As concerns this clonotype: This clone may be a read error of a much larger clone one base away. The chain employs TRBV29-1 and TRBJ2-1, with D maybe TRBD1 (5 bases). The CDR3 has 12 residues. In germline, CDR1 is SQVTM, CDR2 ANQGSEA. The chain's CDR3 is CTRSRAPDEQFF. DNA of the CDR3: TGCACCCGTTCCAGGGCTCCCGATGAGCAGTTCTTC.

This chain joins TRBV12-3 or TRBV12-4 and TRBJ2-3; perhaps TRBD2 as D (6 bases). V shed 7 bases and J shed 7 bases, with 21 bases lying between them. CDR3 length: 15 residues. The chain's CDR3 is CASTQGGGRPNTQYF. The CDR3 DNA follows: TGTGCCAGCACCCAGGGAGGAGGCAGGCCGAATACGCAGTATTTT.

The V call is TRBV7-9, the J call TRBJ1-1; 7 nucleotides line up with TRBD1. Germline trimming cut 6 bases from V and 2 bases from J; bases unmatched to any gene: 9. The CDR3 consists of 15 residues. Per the germline V gene, CDR1 is SEHNR and CDR2 is FQNEAQ (reference sequence). The DNA of the CDR3 is TGTGCCAGCAGTCCCTGGACAGGACCTAACACTGAAGCTTTCTTT. This codes for CASSPWTGPNTEAFF. Based on the CDR3 plus reference TRBV7-9 and TRBJ1-1, the full variable domain is DTGVSQNPRHKITKRGQNVTFRCDPISEHNRLYWYRQTLGQGPEFLTYFQNEAQLEKSRLLSDRFSAERPKGSFSTLEIQRTEQGDSAMYLCASSPWTGPNTEAFFGQGTRLTVV.

The chain couples TRBV27 to TRBJ1-1; TRBD1 matches 7 bases. V lost 3 bases, J lost 7 bases, and 2 bases stayed unmatched. Germline V gives CDR1 MNHEY, CDR2 SMNVEV (reference sequence). This CDR3 is built from 12 residues. The CDR3 spells CASSFRQGEAFF. CDR3 coding DNA: TGTGCCAGCAGTTTCCGACAGGGTGAAGCTTTCTTT.